These 20 T cell receptor beta chains came from one sample sequenced in a study of blood T cell repertoires in COVID-19 (dated by TCRdb to 2018 to 2020). Library creation used the immunoSEQ multiplex PCR assay. TCRdb obtained this table from immuneACCESS and retained in-frame rearrangements with V and J assigned. These tables miss some clones; where compared with another copy, unresolved V genes account for less than half of the shortfall, and the remainder is unexplained. This sample has roughly 250,000 clones in its table, and more than 75% of those were observed once. The top ten clones comprise around 0.97% of the sample. The source material was peripheral blood. The receptors come from a man in his forties or fifties with acute or convalescent COVID-19.

The chain is built from TRBV6-5 and TRBJ1-1; D gene ambiguous. The CDR3 spans 13 residues. Deletions cut 6 bases from V and 5 bases from J, with 13 bases between. CDR1 MNHEY and CDR2 SVGAGI come from the germline V gene. This chain's CDR3 is CASSPLSLTEAFF. The CDR3 bases are TGTGCCAGCAGCCCCTTGAGCTTAACTGAAGCTTTCTTT.

The chain joins TRBV19 to TRBJ2-2; 11 nucleotides match TRBD2. The trim removed 5 bases at V and 3 bases at J, leaving 11 bases unmatched. The CDR3 length is 18 residues. Per the germline V gene, CDR1 is LNHDA and CDR2 is SQIVND (reference sequence). DNA for the CDR3: TGTGCCAGTAGTTTTAACATAGCGGGGGGGCGAGACACCGGGGAGCTGTTTTTT. Translating it yields CASSFNIAGGRDTGELFF.

This chain links TRBV21-1 with TRBJ1-5; no DNA check was done on the table's D call, TRBD1. TRBV21-1 is a pseudogene segment. CDR3 length: 15 residues. The CDR3, as DNA: TGTGCCAGCAGCAAAAGCAGGGTCGACAATCAGCCCCAGCATTTT. Translating it yields CASSKSRVDNQPQHF.

V is TRBV5-1 and J is TRBJ2-1; 12 bases are shared with TRBD2. CDR3 length: 16 amino acids. Trimming cost V 0 bases and J 7 bases; bases outside gene matches: 5. Germline values: CDR1 SGHRS, CDR2 YFSETQ. The DNA for the CDR3 is TGCGCCAGCAGCTTGGTTCTAGCGGGGGGGAGGAATGAGCAGTTCTTC. Protein: CASSLVLAGGRNEQFF.

This clone showed up just once. The genes are TRBV5-1 and TRBJ1-1, with D perhaps matching TRBD1 (6 bases). The germline gives CDR1 SGHRS, CDR2 YFSETQ. The CDR3 is 14 amino acids. Trimming left V 4 bases short and J 4 bases short, with 14 bases between. The chain's CDR3 is CASSPGQWGTEAFF. CDR3 in DNA: TGCGCCAGCAGCCCCGGACAGTGGGGCACTGAAGCTTTCTTT.

The count of this clone is one. This chain uses TRBV9 with TRBJ1-6; 8 nucleotides match TRBD1. The CDR3 runs 19 residues. Germline CDR1 reads SGDLS; CDR2 reads YYNGEE. The J segment lost 8 bases and the V segment lost 4 bases, leaving 20 bases of the junction unmatched. CDR3 in amino acids: CASSSGTGSFGRVDSPLHF. The CDR3 DNA is TGTGCCAGCAGCTCTGGGACAGGATCATTTGGACGGGTAGATTCACCCCTCCACTTT.

The chain uses TRBV27 and TRBJ2-7; 7 nucleotides align to TRBD1. V trimming: 7 bases; J trimming: 0 bases; junction bases outside the gene matches: 15. This CDR3 comprises 17 residues. The germline gives CDR1 MNHEY, CDR2 SMNVEV (reference sequence). In DNA form, the CDR3 reads TGTGCCAGCAAGCCCCACCCCGGGACAGCGAGCTCCTACGAGCAGTACTTC. Amino acids: CASKPHPGTASSYEQYF.

The chain couples TRBV30 to TRBJ1-1, with 8 bases that match TRBD1. In germline, CDR1 is GTSNPN, CDR2 SVGIG (reference sequence). The CDR3 has 13 amino acids. V lost 3 bases and J lost 3; bases outside the gene matches: 3. The CDR3 sequence: CAWRDRVDTEAFF. The CDR3 DNA sequence: TGTGCCTGGAGGGACAGGGTGGACACTGAAGCTTTCTTT.

The chain joins TRBV5-4 to TRBJ2-5; TRBD2 is a possible D gene (6 bases). The V gene's germline CDR1 is SGHNT and CDR2 YYREEE (reference sequence). The CDR3 loop spans 16 amino acids. The ends were cut back, 1 base at V and 5 bases at J, with 18 bases in the middle. In DNA, the CDR3 is TGTGCCAGCAGCTTGCCGGGACTGCCCACTGGCGAGACCCAGTACTTC. It is translated as CASSLPGLPTGETQYF.

As regards this clone: A read error may account for a junction end that differs from germline. CDR3 residues: CASSYSIADRAFF. The CDR3 coding sequence is TGTGCCAGCAGTTACTCGATAGCGGACAGGGCCTTTTTC. The J gene is TRBJ1-2, the V gene TRBV6-6, with 8 bases fitting TRBD1. This CDR3 has 13 residues. The germline V gene encodes CDR1 MNHNY and CDR2 SVGAGI (reference sequence).

The V and J genes are TRBV21-1 and TRBJ2-5; whether TRBD2, the table's D call, matches the DNA was not checked. TRBV21-1 is an annotated pseudogene. The CDR3 spans 14 residues. CDR3 sequence (DNA): TGTGCCAGCAGCGCCCCGGGTTCCTCGGAGACCCAGTACTTC. Translating it yields CASSAPGSSETQYF.

The count of this clone is one. V is TRBV7-2 and J is TRBJ2-5, with 7 bases fitting TRBD1. The CDR3 contains 15 residues. J was trimmed by 5 bases and V by 5 bases; bases with no gene match: 11. The germline gives CDR1 SGHTA, CDR2 FQGNSA. The CDR3 DNA reads TGTGCCAGCAGCCAGGACAGGATCTATTTTGAGACCCAGTACTTC. Amino acids: CASSQDRIYFETQYF.

This clone was recorded once. The chain has TRBV2 and TRBJ1-1; weak D call: TRBD1 (5 bases). This CDR3 spans 15 amino acids. Per germline, CDR1 SNHLY and CDR2 FYNNEI. Between the trimmed V and J ends, which lost 2 bases and 1 base, there was a span of 11 bases. Here the CDR3 DNA reads TGTGCCAGCAGTGAATCGTGGGGCCCGAACACTGAAGCTTTCTTT. It yields the protein CASSESWGPNTEAFF.

J is TRBJ2-7 and V is TRBV3-1 (or the pseudogene TRBV3-2); 7 nucleotides agree with TRBD1. V shed 1 base, J shed 0 bases, and the junction held 3 bases outside the gene matches. CDR1 is LGHDT, CDR2 YNNKEL, per germline (reference sequence). The CDR3 runs 15 residues. CDR3 nucleotide sequence: TGTGCCAGCAGCCAAGTGACAGGGAGCTCCTACGAGCAGTACTTC. Its protein product is CASSQVTGSSYEQYF.

V is TRBV6-5 and J is TRBJ2-5; D remains ambiguous. Per the germline V gene, CDR1 is MNHEY and CDR2 is SVGAGI. V was clipped by 7 bases and J by 1 base, with 13 bases between them. This CDR3 region has 14 residues. As DNA, the CDR3 is TGTGCCAGCACGCATCCAGTAAGCCAAGAGACCCAGTACTTC. Protein sequence: CASTHPVSQETQYF.

CDR3 sequence reads: CASSQRLQGASPLHF. In nucleotides, the CDR3 is TGCGCCAGCAGCCAACGCCTACAGGGAGCCTCACCCCTCCACTTT. The chain links TRBV4-3 to TRBJ1-6, with D possibly being TRBD1 (6 bases). The CDR3 totals 15 residues. Trimming removed 2 bases from V and 10 bases from J, with 15 bases in between. Per germline, CDR1 LGHNA and CDR2 YSLEER.

The chain combines TRBV5-4 with TRBJ2-2; no reliable D call. Trimming pared 2 bases from V and 3 bases from J, leaving 2 bases between. Germline V lookup: CDR1 SGHNT, CDR2 YYREEE (reference sequence). There are 12 residues in the CDR3. CDR3 residues: CASSFYTGELFF. The CDR3 DNA is TGTGCCAGCAGCTTCTACACCGGGGAGCTGTTTTTT.

V is TRBV2 and J is TRBJ2-2; D call uncertain. Germline values: CDR1 SNHLY, CDR2 FYNNEI. This CDR3 is 16 amino acids long. Trimming took 5 bases from V and 0 from J, leaving 13 bases between them. This CDR3 is CASSPEALANTGELFF. The CDR3 coding sequence is TGTGCCAGCAGTCCCGAGGCACTCGCGAACACCGGGGAGCTGTTTTTT.

The chain recombines TRBV5-1 with TRBJ1-2; weak D call: TRBD1 (5 bases). Germline V lookup: CDR1 SGHRS, CDR2 YFSETQ. The CDR3 length is 14 residues. Deletions cut 4 bases from V and 8 bases from J, with 18 bases between. The CDR3 DNA sequence: TGCGCCAGCAGCGCAACGCCCGGTGCAGGGGGCTACACCTTC. The encoded protein is CASSATPGAGGYTF.

The chain couples TRBV24-1 to TRBJ2-1; 9 bases are a match to TRBD1. Germline V gene lookup returns CDR1 KGHDR and CDR2 SFDVKD. V was clipped by 11 bases and J by 7 bases; unmatched bases: 8. The CDR3 extends over 13 amino acids. The CDR3 protein is CAIWDRAGNEQFF. For the CDR3, the DNA is TGTGCCATTTGGGACAGGGCTGGGAATGAGCAGTTCTTC.